The 26 T cell receptor beta chains reported below all come from one sample, sequenced in a study of cytomegalovirus exposure and HLA in healthy donors. The table came from immunoSEQ multiplex PCR; TCRdb's copy has only in-frame clones and leaves some out. Among around 150,000 clones, just under 90% were seen once, and the ten largest hold around a tenth. Material for sequencing was PBMCs. The source of these receptors is a woman aged 18 to 35 in good health and CMV-seropositive.

The chain employs TRBV21-1 and TRBJ2-2; the table assigns TRBD1, which was not confirmed against the DNA. TRBV21-1 is assigned pseudogene status. This CDR3 comprises 16 residues. The CDR3 DNA reads as TGTGCCAGCAGCAATAGGACAGGGCCTAATCCCGGGGAGCTGTTTTTT. It codes for CASSNRTGPNPGELFF.

CDR3 region: CASNIQGSSGNTIYF. For the CDR3, the DNA is TGTGCCAGCAATATACAGGGGAGCTCTGGAAACACCATATATTTT. This sequence joins TRBV6-1 and TRBJ1-3, with 7 bases identical to TRBD1. Trimming removed 7 bases from V and 0 bases from J; junction bases left unmatched: 6. Germline V CDR1 and CDR2: MNHNS, SASEGT. The CDR3 totals 15 residues.

J is TRBJ2-3 and V is TRBV4-1; TRBD1 matches 8 bases. CDR3 length: 15 amino acids. Germline values: CDR1 MGHRA, CDR2 YSYEKL. V dropped 0 bases and J dropped 3; count of bases not matched to a gene: 2. The CDR3 protein is CASSQETGGTDTQYF. CDR3 DNA sequence: TGCGCCAGCAGCCAAGAAACAGGGGGAACAGATACGCAGTATTTT.

The chain is built from TRBV10-3 and TRBJ1-5, with TRBD1 identical over 8 bases. This CDR3 region has 14 residues. Germline CDR1 ENHRY, CDR2 SYGVKD. The V and J ends lost 0 bases and 7 bases, in that order; junction bases with no gene match: 2. This chain's CDR3 is CAISESQGAQPQHF. CDR3 in DNA: TGTGCCATCAGTGAGTCGCAGGGGGCGCAGCCCCAGCATTTT.

This clone was detected once. This rearrangement joins TRBV11-2 to TRBJ2-1; the match to TRBD2 covers 14 bases. The CDR3 length is 16 residues. Trimming took 3 bases from V and 15 from J; bases not matched to a gene: 13. CDR1 and CDR2 (germline): SGHAT, FQNNGV. CDR3 in amino acids: CASSLGGTSGSRGAFF. CDR3 bases: TGTGCCAGCAGCTTGGGCGGGACTAGCGGGAGCCGCGGGGCGTTCTTC. Based on the CDR3 plus reference TRBV11-2 and TRBJ2-1, the full variable domain is EAGVAQSPRYKIIEKRQSVAFWCNPISGHATLYWYQQILGQGPKLLIQFQNNGVVDDSQLPKDRFSAERLKGVDSTLKIQPAKLEDSAVYLCASSLGGTSGSRGAFFGPGTRLTVL.

This chain connects TRBV28 to TRBJ2-2; 9 nucleotides align to TRBD1. Germline V lookup: CDR1 MDHEN, CDR2 SYDVKM. The CDR3 sequence is 16 residues long. Trimming removed 6 bases from V and 5 bases from J; junction bases left unmatched: 10. The CDR3 region is CASRGNRGRLTGELFF. The CDR3 nucleotides are TGTGCCAGCAGGGGTAACAGGGGGCGCTTAACCGGGGAGCTGTTTTTT.

This rearrangement joins TRBV7-9 to TRBJ2-5; a possible D gene is TRBD2 (5 bases). The V end lost 1 base, the J end lost 5 bases, and 14 bases lay between the germline ends. The V gene's germline CDR1 is SEHNR and CDR2 FQNEAQ (reference sequence). The CDR3 length is 15 residues. The CDR3 nucleotides read TGTGCCAGCAGCTTAGTCCCGGGGTTGGGTGAGACCCAGTACTTC. Residues: CASSLVPGLGETQYF.

The CDR3 bases are TGTGCCAGCTCAGTAGGGACAGGGTCCCCCTACGAGCAGTACTTC. It encodes CASSVGTGSPYEQYF. This chain uses TRBV18 with TRBJ2-7; 9 nucleotides agree with TRBD1. V shed 5 bases, J shed 2 bases, and the junction held 7 bases outside the gene matches. This CDR3 has 15 amino acids. Germline CDR1 is KGHSH and CDR2 is LQKENI.

A few counts support this clone. This chain uses TRBV30 with TRBJ1-5, with 7 bases that match TRBD1. This CDR3 has 13 residues. Per germline, CDR1 GTSNPN and CDR2 SVGIG (reference sequence). The trim removed 3 bases at V and 6 bases at J, leaving 5 bases unmatched. The CDR3 DNA follows: TGTGCCTGGAGCGACAGGGACGGTCAGCCCCAGCATTTT. It yields the protein CAWSDRDGQPQHF.

This chain links TRBV28 with TRBJ1-3, with 8 bases that match TRBD1. The trim removed 6 bases at V and 3 bases at J, leaving 4 bases unmatched. The CDR3 totals 14 residues. The V gene's germline CDR1 is MDHEN and CDR2 SYDVKM. Here the CDR3 DNA reads TGTGCCAGCAGCGCAGGGGGCCTTGGAAACACCATATATTTT. Translated, it gives CASSAGGLGNTIYF.

The rearrangement links TRBV25-1 to TRBJ1-1; a weak D match, TRBD1 (5 bases). The CDR3 length is 14 residues. The germline V gene encodes CDR1 MGHDK and CDR2 SYGVNS. Trimming took 3 bases from V and 1 from J, leaving 9 bases between them. The CDR3 loop reads CASSDIRANTEAFF. CDR3 DNA: TGTGCCAGCAGTGACATCAGGGCGAACACTGAAGCTTTCTTT.

V usage is TRBV6-1 and J usage is TRBJ2-7; 9 bases are a match to TRBD1. The length of the CDR3 is 14 residues. The germline gives CDR1 MNHNS, CDR2 SASEGT. Trimming at V came to 4 bases and at J to 2 bases, leaving 3 bases not matched to a gene. CDR3 loop: CASSARQGAYEQYF. CDR3 DNA sequence: TGTGCCAGCAGTGCTCGACAGGGGGCCTACGAGCAGTACTTC.

This clone was found a few times. The rearrangement joins TRBV4-2 to TRBJ2-7, with D hard to call. Per the germline V gene, CDR1 is LGHNA and CDR2 is YNFKEQ. The CDR3 loop spans 11 amino acids. V was trimmed by 3 bases and J by 3 bases, leaving 3 bases between them. The CDR3 DNA reads TGTGCCAGCAGCCAGAGCTACGAGCAGTACTTC. Protein product: CASSQSYEQYF.

CDR3 DNA sequence: TGTGCCAGCAGCGGAACCCCGACAGGTATCGGCGGCTACACCTTC. Protein: CASSGTPTGIGGYTF. The chain uses TRBV5-6 and TRBJ1-2, with D possibly matching TRBD1 (6 bases). Trimming removed 4 bases at V and 8 bases at J, with 21 bases between. From germline, CDR1 is SGHDT and CDR2 YYEEEE. There are 15 residues in the CDR3. Variable domain in full (rest from reference TRBV5-6 and TRBJ1-2): DAGVTQSPTHLIKTRGQQVTLRCSPKSGHDTVSWYQQALGQGPQFIFQYYEEEERQRGNFPDRFSGHQFPNYSSELNVNALLLGDSALYLCASSGTPTGIGGYTFGSGTRLTVV.

As to this clone: Other DNA sequences in this sample translate to the same CDR3. The V call is TRBV19, the J call TRBJ1-5; TRBD1 matches 7 bases. Germline CDR1 is LNHDA and CDR2 is SQIVND (reference sequence). The length of the CDR3 is 15 residues. V was clipped by 6 bases and J by 1 base; unmatched bases: 6. As DNA, the CDR3 is TGTGCCAGTAGCCCGGGACAGACGAGCAATCAGCCCCAGCATTTT. This translates into CASSPGQTSNQPQHF.

This clone came up once. CDR3 nucleotides: TGTGCCAGCAGCCCAGCCTCCGGGACATACGCCTACGAGCAGTACTTC. It is translated as CASSPASGTYAYEQYF. The rearrangement joins TRBV28 to TRBJ2-7, with TRBD1 as a possible D gene (6 bases). The V and J ends lost 6 bases and 2 bases respectively, with 20 bases between them. Germline values: CDR1 MDHEN, CDR2 SYDVKM. The CDR3 sequence is 16 residues long.

J is TRBJ2-3 and V is TRBV18, with 7 bases identical to TRBD2. V dropped 3 bases and J dropped 3; count of bases not matched to a gene: 3. Germline CDR1 reads KGHSH; CDR2 reads LQKENI. The CDR3 totals 14 residues. CDR3 DNA: TGTGCCAGCTCACCCCTAGCGGATACAGATACGCAGTATTTT. It yields the protein CASSPLADTDTQYF.

The genes are TRBV25-1 and TRBJ2-2, with 11 bases matching TRBD1. This CDR3 is 16 amino acids long. Germline CDR1 is MGHDK and CDR2 is SYGVNS. With V trimmed by 7 bases and J by 5 bases, 9 bases remained unmatched. As DNA, the CDR3 is TGTGCCAGCACCTCCCCCGGACAGGGGGCAACCGGGGAGCTGTTTTTT. Amino acids: CASTSPGQGATGELFF.

V usage is TRBV5-5 and J usage is TRBJ2-3; the match to TRBD2 covers 8 bases. The CDR3 is made up of 15 amino acids. In germline, CDR1 is SGHKS, CDR2 YYEKEE (reference sequence). The V and J ends lost 3 bases and 1 base, in that order; junction bases with no gene match: 4. In DNA, the CDR3 is TGTGCCAGCAGCTCGACTAGCGAGGGCACAGATACGCAGTATTTT. It codes for CASSSTSEGTDTQYF.

This clone was counted a single time. The V call is TRBV28, the J call TRBJ2-7, with TRBD1 matching over 10 bases. CDR1 and CDR2 (germline): MDHEN, SYDVKM. V trimming: 6 bases; J trimming: 2 bases; junction bases outside the gene matches: 10. The CDR3 runs to 16 residues. CDR3 amino acids: CASSRPGTGETYEQYF. In DNA form, the CDR3 reads TGTGCCAGCAGCCGCCCCGGGACAGGGGAAACCTACGAGCAGTACTTC.

The genes are TRBV2 and TRBJ2-6; D remains ambiguous. Looked up from germline, CDR1 is SNHLY and CDR2 is FYNNEI. CDR3 size: 14 residues. The germline V and J ends were trimmed by 4 bases and 0 bases, with 4 bases remaining between them. CDR3 sequence: CASSGYSGANVLTF. DNA of the CDR3: TGTGCCAGCAGTGGCTACTCTGGGGCCAACGTCCTGACTTTC.

The CDR3 DNA is TGTGCCAGCAGCACCCGGACAGGGCCCTATGGCTACACCTTC. Its protein product is CASSTRTGPYGYTF. The J gene is TRBJ1-2, the V gene TRBV9, with 8 bases matching TRBD1. V dropped 4 bases and J dropped 4; count of bases not matched to a gene: 6. Per germline, CDR1 SGDLS and CDR2 YYNGEE. The CDR3 consists of 14 residues.

The chain carries TRBV6-5 and TRBJ1-1; D unresolved. Trimming removed 2 bases from V and 3 bases from J, with 7 bases in between. Germline CDR1 is MNHEY and CDR2 is SVGAGI. The CDR3 spans 13 residues. In DNA, the CDR3 is TGTGCCAGCAGTTACGAGAGGTACACTGAAGCTTTCTTT. Its translation is CASSYERYTEAFF.

The rearrangement joins TRBV11-3 to TRBJ2-2, with 9 bases lining up with TRBD1. Germline loops: CDR1 SGHNT, CDR2 YENEEA. With 6 bases clipped from V and 5 bases from J, the junction kept 10 bases outside the gene matches. The length of the CDR3 is 16 residues. This CDR3 is CASRRAGQGITGELFF. Written as DNA, the CDR3 is TGTGCCAGCAGGCGAGCGGGACAGGGTATAACCGGGGAGCTGTTTTTT.

This chain joins TRBV9 and TRBJ2-7, with 10 bases aligning to TRBD1. The J segment lost 2 bases and the V segment lost 0 bases, leaving 2 bases of the junction unmatched. From germline, CDR1 is SGDLS and CDR2 YYNGEE. The CDR3 is 15 amino acids. The CDR3: CASSVDGTGAYEQYF. CDR3 coding DNA: TGTGCCAGCAGCGTAGACGGGACAGGGGCCTACGAGCAGTACTTC.

This chain links TRBV30 with TRBJ2-5; TRBD1 aligns across 8 bases. The CDR3 contains 13 residues. The ends lost 1 base at V and 5 bases at J; junction bases unmatched: 3. Germline V gene data show CDR1 as GTSNPN and CDR2 as SVGIG (reference sequence). The CDR3 protein is CAWSGTGTETQYF. The CDR3 nucleotides read TGTGCCTGGAGTGGGACAGGGACGGAGACCCAGTACTTC.